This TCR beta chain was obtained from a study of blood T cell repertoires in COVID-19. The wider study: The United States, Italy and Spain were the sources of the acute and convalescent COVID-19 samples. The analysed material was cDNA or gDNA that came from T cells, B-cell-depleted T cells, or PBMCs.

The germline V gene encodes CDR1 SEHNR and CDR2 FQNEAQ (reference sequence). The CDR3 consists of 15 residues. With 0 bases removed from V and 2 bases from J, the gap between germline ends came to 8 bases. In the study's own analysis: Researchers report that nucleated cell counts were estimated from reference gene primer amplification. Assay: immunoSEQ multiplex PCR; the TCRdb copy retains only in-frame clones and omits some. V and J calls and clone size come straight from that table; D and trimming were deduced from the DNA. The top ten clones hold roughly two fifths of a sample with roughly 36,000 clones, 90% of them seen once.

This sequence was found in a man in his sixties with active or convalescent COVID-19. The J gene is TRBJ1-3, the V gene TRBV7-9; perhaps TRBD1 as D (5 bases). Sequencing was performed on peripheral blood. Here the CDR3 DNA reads TGTGCCAGCAGCTTAGCGGGGACTGCTGGAAACACCATATATTTT. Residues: CASSLAGTAGNTIYF.